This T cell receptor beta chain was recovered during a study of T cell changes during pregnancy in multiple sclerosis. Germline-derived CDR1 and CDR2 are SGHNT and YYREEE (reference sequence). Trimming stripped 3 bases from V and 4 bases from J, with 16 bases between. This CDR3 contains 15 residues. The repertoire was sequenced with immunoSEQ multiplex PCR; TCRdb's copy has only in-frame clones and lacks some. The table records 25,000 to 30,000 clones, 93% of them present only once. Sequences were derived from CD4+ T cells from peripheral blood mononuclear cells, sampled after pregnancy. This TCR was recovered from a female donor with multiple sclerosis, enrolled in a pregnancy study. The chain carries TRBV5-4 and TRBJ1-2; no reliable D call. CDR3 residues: CASSSDERSLYGYTF. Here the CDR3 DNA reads TGTGCCAGCAGCTCCGACGAGCGGAGCCTCTATGGCTACACCTTC.